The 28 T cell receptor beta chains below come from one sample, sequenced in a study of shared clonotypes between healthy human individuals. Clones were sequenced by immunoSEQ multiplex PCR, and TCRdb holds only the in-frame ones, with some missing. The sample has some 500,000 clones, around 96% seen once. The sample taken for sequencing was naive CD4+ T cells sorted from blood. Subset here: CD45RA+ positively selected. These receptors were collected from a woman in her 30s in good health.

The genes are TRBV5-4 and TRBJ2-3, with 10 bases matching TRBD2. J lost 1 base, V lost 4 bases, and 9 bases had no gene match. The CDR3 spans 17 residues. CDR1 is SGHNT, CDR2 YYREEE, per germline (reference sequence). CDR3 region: CASSLRLLAGGTDTQYF. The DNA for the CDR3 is TGTGCCAGCAGCCTCCGACTGCTAGCGGGAGGCACAGATACGCAGTATTTT.

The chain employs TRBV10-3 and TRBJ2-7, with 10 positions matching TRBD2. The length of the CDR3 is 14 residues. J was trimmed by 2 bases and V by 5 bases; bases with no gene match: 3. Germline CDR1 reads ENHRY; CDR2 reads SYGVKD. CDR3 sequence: CAISLAGATYEQYF. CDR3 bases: TGTGCCATCAGTCTAGCGGGAGCCACCTACGAGCAGTACTTC.

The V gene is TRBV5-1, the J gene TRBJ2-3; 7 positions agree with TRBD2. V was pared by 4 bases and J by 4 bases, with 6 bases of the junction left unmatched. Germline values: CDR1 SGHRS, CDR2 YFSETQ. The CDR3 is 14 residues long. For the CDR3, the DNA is TGCGCCAGCAGCCCGTTGGGGGGGGCAGATACGCAGTATTTT. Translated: CASSPLGGADTQYF.

In nucleotides, the CDR3 is TGTGCCAGCAGTTCTACGAACACCGGGGAGCTGTTTTTT. It specifies CASSSTNTGELFF. The chain has TRBV6-6 and TRBJ2-2; no definite D call. This CDR3 contains 13 residues. V lost 4 bases to trimming and J lost 0 bases, with 3 bases between them. CDR1 and CDR2 (germline): MNHNY, SVGAGI (reference sequence).

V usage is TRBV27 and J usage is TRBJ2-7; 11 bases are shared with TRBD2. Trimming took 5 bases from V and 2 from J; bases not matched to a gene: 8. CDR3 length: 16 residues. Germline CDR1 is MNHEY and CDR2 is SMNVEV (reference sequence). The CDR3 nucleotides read TGTGCCAGCAGTCCCGGGACTAGCGGTACCCCCTACGAGCAGTACTTC. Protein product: CASSPGTSGTPYEQYF.

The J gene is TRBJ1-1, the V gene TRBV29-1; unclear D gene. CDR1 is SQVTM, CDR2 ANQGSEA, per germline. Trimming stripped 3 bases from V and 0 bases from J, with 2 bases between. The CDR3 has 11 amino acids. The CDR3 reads CSVELNTEAFF. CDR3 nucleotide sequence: TGCAGCGTTGAGCTGAACACTGAAGCTTTCTTT.

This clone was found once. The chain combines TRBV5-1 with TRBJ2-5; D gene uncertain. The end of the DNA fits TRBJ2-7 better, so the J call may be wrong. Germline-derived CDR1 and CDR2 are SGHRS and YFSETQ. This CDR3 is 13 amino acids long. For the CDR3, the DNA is TGCGCCAGCAGCATCGAGGACGTCTACGAGCAGTACTTC. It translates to CASSIEDVYEQYF.

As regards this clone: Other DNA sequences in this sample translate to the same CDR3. The CDR3 protein is CASSPGSQETQYF. The CDR3 DNA sequence: TGTGCCAGCAGTCCCGGTTCGCAAGAGACCCAGTACTTC. This chain uses TRBV28 with TRBJ2-5; D gene unclear. There are 13 residues in the CDR3. Germline lookup yields CDR1 MDHEN and CDR2 SYDVKM. V was cut by 5 bases and J by 2 bases, with 9 bases left in between.

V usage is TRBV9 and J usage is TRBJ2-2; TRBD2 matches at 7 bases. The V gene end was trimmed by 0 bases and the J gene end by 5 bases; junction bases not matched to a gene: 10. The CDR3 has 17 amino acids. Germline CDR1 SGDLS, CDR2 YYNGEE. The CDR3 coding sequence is TGTGCCAGCAGCGTAGATGACACCAGGCGGGGGACCGGGGAGCTGTTTTTT. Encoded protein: CASSVDDTRRGTGELFF.

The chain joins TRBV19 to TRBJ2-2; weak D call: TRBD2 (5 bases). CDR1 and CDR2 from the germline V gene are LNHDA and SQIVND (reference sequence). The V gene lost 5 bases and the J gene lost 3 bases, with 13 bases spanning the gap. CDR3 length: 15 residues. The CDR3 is CASSPRGPDTGELFF. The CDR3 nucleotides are TGTGCCAGTAGTCCTCGGGGTCCAGACACCGGGGAGCTGTTTTTT.

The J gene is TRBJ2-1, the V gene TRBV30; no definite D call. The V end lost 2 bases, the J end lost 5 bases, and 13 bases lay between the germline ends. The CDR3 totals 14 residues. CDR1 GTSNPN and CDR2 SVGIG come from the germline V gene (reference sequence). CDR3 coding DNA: TGTGCCTGGAGTCATTCGCGACTTAACAATGAGCAGTTCTTC. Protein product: CAWSHSRLNNEQFF.

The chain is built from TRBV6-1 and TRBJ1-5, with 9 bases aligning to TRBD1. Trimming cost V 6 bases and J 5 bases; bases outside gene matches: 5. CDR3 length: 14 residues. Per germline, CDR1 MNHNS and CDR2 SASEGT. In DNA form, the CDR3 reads TGTGCCAGCAGCTTACAGGGGGCTGATCAGCCCCAGCATTTT. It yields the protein CASSLQGADQPQHF.

For the CDR3, the DNA is TGTGCCAGCAGTCCCTTTGGGAAAAACAATGAGCAGTTCTTC. Its translation is CASSPFGKNNEQFF. The chain joins TRBV9 to TRBJ2-1; D is undetermined. The V gene's germline CDR1 is SGDLS and CDR2 YYNGEE. With 5 bases removed from V and 5 bases from J, the gap between germline ends came to 14 bases. The length of the CDR3 is 14 residues.

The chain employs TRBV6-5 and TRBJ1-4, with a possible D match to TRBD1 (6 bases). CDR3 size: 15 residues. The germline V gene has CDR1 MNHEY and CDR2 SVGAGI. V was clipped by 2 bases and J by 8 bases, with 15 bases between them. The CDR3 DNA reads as TGTGCCAGCAGTTACCCCGGGAGGGGGAAGGAAAAACTGTTTTTT. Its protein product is CASSYPGRGKEKLFF.

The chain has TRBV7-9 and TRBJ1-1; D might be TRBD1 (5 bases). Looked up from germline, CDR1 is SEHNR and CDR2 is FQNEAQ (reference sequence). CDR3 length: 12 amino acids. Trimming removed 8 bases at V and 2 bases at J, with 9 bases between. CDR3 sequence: CASGTANTEAFF. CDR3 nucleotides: TGTGCCAGCGGGACCGCCAACACTGAAGCTTTCTTT.

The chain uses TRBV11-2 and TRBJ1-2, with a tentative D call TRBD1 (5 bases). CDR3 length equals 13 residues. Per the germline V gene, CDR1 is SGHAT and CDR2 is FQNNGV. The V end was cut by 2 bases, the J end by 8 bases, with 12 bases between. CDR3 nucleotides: TGTGCCAGCAGCTTAATAAGGCGGGACGGCTACACCTTC. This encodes CASSLIRRDGYTF.

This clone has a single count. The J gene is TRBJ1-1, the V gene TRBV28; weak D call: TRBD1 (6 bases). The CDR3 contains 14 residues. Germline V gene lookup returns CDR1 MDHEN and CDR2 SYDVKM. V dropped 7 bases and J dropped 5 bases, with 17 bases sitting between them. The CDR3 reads CASIVWGARTEAFF. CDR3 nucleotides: TGTGCCAGCATCGTCTGGGGGGCGCGAACTGAAGCTTTCTTT.

CDR3 sequence reads: CASSLNGRGRETQYF. The CDR3 nucleotides are TGTGCCAGCAGTTTGAATGGCAGGGGGCGAGAGACCCAGTACTTC. The chain employs TRBV27 and TRBJ2-5; 8 bases match TRBD1. The germline V gene has CDR1 MNHEY and CDR2 SMNVEV (reference sequence). This CDR3 has 15 amino acids. V lost 3 bases to trimming and J lost 4 bases; unmatched junction nucleotides: 7.

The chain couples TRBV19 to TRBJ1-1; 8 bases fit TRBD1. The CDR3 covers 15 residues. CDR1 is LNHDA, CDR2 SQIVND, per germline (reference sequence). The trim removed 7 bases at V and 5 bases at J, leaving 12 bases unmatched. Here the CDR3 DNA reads TGTGCCAGTATTTCTGGGAGGCAGGGGGCGACTGAAGCTTTCTTT. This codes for CASISGRQGATEAFF.

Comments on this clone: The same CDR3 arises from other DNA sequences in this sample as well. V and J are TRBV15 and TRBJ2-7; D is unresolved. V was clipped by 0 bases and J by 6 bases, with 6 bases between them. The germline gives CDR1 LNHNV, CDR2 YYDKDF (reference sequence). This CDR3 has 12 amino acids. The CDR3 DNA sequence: TGTGCCACCAGCAGAGAAGCTGGCGAGCAGTACTTC. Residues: CATSREAGEQYF.

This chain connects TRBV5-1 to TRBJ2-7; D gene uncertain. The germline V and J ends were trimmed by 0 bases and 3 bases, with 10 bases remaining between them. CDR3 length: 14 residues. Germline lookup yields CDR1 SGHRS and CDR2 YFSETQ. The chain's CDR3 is CASSLEGRSYEQYF. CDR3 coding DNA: TGCGCCAGCAGCTTGGAGGGCAGAAGCTACGAGCAGTACTTC.

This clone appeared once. In DNA form, the CDR3 reads TGTGCCAGCTCACGTTTAGACAGCACTGGAAACACCATATATTTT. This encodes CASSRLDSTGNTIYF. The chain employs TRBV18 and TRBJ1-3; the D gene is possibly TRBD1 (5 bases). V lost 4 bases and J lost 2, with 12 bases in between. This CDR3 region has 15 residues. Germline loops: CDR1 KGHSH, CDR2 LQKENI.

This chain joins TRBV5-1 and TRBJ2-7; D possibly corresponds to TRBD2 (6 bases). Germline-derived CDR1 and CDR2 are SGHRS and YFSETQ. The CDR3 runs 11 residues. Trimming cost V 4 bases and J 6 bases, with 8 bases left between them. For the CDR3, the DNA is TGCGCCAGCAGCGCGGGACCCGAGCAGTACTTC. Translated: CASSAGPEQYF.

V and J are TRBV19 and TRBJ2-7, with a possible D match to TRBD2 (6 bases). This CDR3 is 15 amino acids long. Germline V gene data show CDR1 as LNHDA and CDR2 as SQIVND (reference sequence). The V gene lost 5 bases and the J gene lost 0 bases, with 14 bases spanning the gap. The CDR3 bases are TGTGCCAGTAGTCGTCCTAGCGCTAGCTCCTACGAGCAGTACTTC. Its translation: CASSRPSASSYEQYF.

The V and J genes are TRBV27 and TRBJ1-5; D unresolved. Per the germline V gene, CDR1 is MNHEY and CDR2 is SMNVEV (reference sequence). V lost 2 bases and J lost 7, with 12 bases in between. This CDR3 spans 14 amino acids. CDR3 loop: CASSLKSMDQPQHF. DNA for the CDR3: TGTGCCAGCAGTTTAAAGTCGATGGACCAGCCCCAGCATTTT.

CDR3 sequence reads: CSVQHTEAFF. CDR3 sequence (DNA): TGCAGCGTTCAGCACACTGAAGCTTTCTTT. The gene calls are TRBV29-1 and TRBJ1-1; D is unclear. The CDR3 runs 10 residues. Trimming shortened V by 5 bases and J by 3 bases, and 4 bases separated the two germline ends. Germline lookup yields CDR1 SQVTM and CDR2 ANQGSEA.

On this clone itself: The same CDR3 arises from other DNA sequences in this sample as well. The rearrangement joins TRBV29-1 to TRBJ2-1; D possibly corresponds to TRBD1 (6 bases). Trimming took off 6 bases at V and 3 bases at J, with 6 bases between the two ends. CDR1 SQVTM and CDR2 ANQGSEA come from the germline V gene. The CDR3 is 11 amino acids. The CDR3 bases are TGCAGCGTGGACAGCTACAATGAGCAGTTCTTC. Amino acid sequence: CSVDSYNEQFF.

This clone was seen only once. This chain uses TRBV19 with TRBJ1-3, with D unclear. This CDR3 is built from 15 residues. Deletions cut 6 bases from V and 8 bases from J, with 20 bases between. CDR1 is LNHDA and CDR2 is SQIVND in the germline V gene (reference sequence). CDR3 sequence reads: CASSADRGSGDTIYF. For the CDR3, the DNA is TGTGCCAGTAGCGCCGATCGTGGGTCAGGAGACACCATATATTTT.